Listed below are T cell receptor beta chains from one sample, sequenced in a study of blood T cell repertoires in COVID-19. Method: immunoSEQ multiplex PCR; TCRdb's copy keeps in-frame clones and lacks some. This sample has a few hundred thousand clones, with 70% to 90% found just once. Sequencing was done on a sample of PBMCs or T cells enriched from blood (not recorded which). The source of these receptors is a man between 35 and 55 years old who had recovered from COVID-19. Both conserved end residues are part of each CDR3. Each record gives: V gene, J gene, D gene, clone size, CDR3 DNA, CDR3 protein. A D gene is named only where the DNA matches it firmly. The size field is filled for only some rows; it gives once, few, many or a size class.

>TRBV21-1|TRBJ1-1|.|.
TGTGCCAGCAGCAAAGCTTGGCAGGGTATAACTGAAGCTTTCTTT
CASSKAWQGITEAFF
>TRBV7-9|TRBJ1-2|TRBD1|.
TGTGCCAGCAGCTCGATACGCTCTTCCGGGACAGGGGTTGGCTACACCTTC
CASSSIRSSGTGVGYTF
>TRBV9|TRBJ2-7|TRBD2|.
TGTGCCAGCAGCGTATATTCATCCGGGAGGGCGGGAGAGCAGTACTTC
CASSVYSSGRAGEQYF
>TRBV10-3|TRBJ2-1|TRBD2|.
TGTGCCATCAGTGCGACTAGCGGGGTGGGGAATGAGCAGTTCTTC
CAISATSGVGNEQFF
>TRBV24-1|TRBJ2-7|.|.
TGTGCCACCAATGACTCCGAGCAGTACTTC
CATNDSEQYF
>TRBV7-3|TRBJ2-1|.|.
TGTGCCAGCAGCCCGCAAACAGGGTCCTACAATGAGCAGTTCTTC
CASSPQTGSYNEQFF
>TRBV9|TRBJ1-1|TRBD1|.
TGTGCCAGCAGCCTCGACCAGGGGGCTGGTGAAGCTTTCTTT
CASSLDQGAGEAFF
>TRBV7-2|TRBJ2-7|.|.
TGTGCCAGCACCTCGGCGCAGGGATCCTACGAGCAGTACTTC
CASTSAQGSYEQYF
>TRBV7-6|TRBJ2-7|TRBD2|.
TGTGCCAGCAGCCCCCGCGGAGCGGGGAAATACGAGCAGTACTTC
CASSPRGAGKYEQYF
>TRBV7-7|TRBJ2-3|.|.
TGTGCCAGCAGCTTATCACAGGGCGATACGCAGTATTTT
CASSLSQGDTQYF
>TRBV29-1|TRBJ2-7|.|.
TGCAGCGCCAGCCCCCCCGGAGGATTGCCCTACGAGCAGTACTTC
CSASPPGGLPYEQYF
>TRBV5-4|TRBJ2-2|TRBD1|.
TGTGCCAGCAGCTCCAAGGACAGGGGTACCGGGGAGCTGTTTTTT
CASSSKDRGTGELFF
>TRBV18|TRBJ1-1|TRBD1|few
TGTGCCAGCTCACCGACAGGGGCGCAGGTAGCTTTCTTT
CASSPTGAQVAFF
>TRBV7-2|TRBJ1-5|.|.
TGTGCCAGCAGCTTAGCGCAGAATCAGCCCCAGCATTTT
CASSLAQNQPQHF
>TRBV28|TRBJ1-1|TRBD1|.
TGTGCCAGCAGAGGGGGACAGGGGCGAGCTTTCTTT
CASRGGQGRAFF
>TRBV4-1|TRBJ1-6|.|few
TGCGCCAGCAGCCAAGAGACCCGGGTCCCTCCCCCACCCCTCCACTTT
CASSQETRVPPPPLHF
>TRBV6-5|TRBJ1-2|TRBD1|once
TGTGCCAGCAGCCAACAGACAGGGCCCTATGGCTACACCTTC
CASSQQTGPYGYTF
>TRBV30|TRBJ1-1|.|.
TGTGCCTGGAGCCGTACCGGGACCAGGGGACGAGCTTTCTTT
CAWSRTGTRGRAFF
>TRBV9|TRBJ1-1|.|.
TGTGCCAGCAGCGTCGCCGGTTGGAACACTGAAGCTTTCTTT
CASSVAGWNTEAFF
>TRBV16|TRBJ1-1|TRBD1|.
TGTGCCAGCAGCCAGCAGGGGGCTGGGACTGAAGCTTTCTTT
CASSQQGAGTEAFF
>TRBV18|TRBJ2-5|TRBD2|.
TGTGCCAGCTCACCATCGCGCAAGCGGGAGCTGGTTTTGGAGACCCAGTACTTC
CASSPSRKRELVLETQYF
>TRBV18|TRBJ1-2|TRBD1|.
TGTGCCAGCTCACCAGGGACAGGGGCCTATGGCTACACCTTC
CASSPGTGAYGYTF
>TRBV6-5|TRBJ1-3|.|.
TGTGCCAGCAGACCCCCCGGGGACTCTGGAAACACCATATATTTT
CASRPPGDSGNTIYF
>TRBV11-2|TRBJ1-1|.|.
TGTGCCAGCAGCTTAGTTAGGGGGAACACTGAAGCTTTCTTT
CASSLVRGNTEAFF
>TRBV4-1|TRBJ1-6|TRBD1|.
TGCGCCAGCAGCCTCGACAGGGCCCCCAATTCACCCCTCCACTTT
CASSLDRAPNSPLHF
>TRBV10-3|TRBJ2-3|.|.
TGTGCCATCAGTATGGGACTTAGTCCCCCAGATACGCAGTATTTT
CAISMGLSPPDTQYF
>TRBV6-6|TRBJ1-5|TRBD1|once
TGTGCCAGCAGTCCCCACCCAACGACGGGGACAGGGGTGGGTCAGCCCCAGCATTTT
CASSPHPTTGTGVGQPQHF
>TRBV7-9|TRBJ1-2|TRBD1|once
TGTGCCAGCAGCTTAGATCCCAGGGGGAGTGGCTACACCTTC
CASSLDPRGSGYTF
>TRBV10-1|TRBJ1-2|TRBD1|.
TGCGCCAGCAGTACGGGACAGGGGGATTGGAGCGACTACACCTTC
CASSTGQGDWSDYTF
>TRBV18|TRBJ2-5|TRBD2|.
TGTGCCAGCTCACCTCCGGGGGGGCAGAGGAAAGAGACCCAGTACTTC
CASSPPGGQRKETQYF
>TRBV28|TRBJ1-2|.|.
TGTGCCAGCAGTTTACCCTCTAACTATGGCTACACCTTC
CASSLPSNYGYTF
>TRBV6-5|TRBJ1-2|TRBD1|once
TGTGCCAGCAGTCGACAGGGGTATGGCTACACCTTC
CASSRQGYGYTF
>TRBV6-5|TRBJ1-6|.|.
TGTGCCAGCAGTAGGAATCAGGGGTCGAATTCACCCCTCCACTTT
CASSRNQGSNSPLHF
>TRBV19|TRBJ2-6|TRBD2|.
TGTGCCAGTAGTATAGATTGGGGGGGTAACTCTGGGGCCAACGTCCTGACTTTC
CASSIDWGGNSGANVLTF
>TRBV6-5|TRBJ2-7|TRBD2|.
TGTGCCAGCGTTCCGGGACTAGCGGTAGCCTACGAGCAGTACTTC
CASVPGLAVAYEQYF
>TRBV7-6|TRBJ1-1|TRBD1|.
TGTGCCAGCAGCAAGCGGACAGGGAGCACTGAAGCTTTCTTT
CASSKRTGSTEAFF
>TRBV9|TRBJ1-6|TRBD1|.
TGTGCCAGCAGCGTAGCTCCGTCAGGGGGTGGCCCGCCAGCCCTCCACTTT
CASSVAPSGGGPPALHF
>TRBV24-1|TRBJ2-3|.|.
TGTGCCACCAGTGATTTGAACAGGATGGATACGCAGTATTTT
CATSDLNRMDTQYF
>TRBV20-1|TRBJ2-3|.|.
TGCAGTGCTAGTGACCCAGGGTTGACAGATACGCAGTATTTT
CSASDPGLTDTQYF
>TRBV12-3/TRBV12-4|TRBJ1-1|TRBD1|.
TGTGCCAGCAGTTTGGGACAGGGGAGCGAAGCTTTCTTT
CASSLGQGSEAFF
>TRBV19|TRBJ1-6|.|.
TGTGCCACCACTCCGGGACAAAGGCATTCACCCCTCCACTTT
CATTPGQRHSPLHF
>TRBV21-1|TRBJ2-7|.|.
TGTGCCAGCAGCCCCTCGGAAGGAGTAACCCTCTATCGTGGGGAGCAGTACTTC
CASSPSEGVTLYRGEQYF
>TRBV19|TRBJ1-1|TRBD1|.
TGTGCCAGTAGCGGTTTTAGGGGGACAGCTGAAGCTTTCTTT
CASSGFRGTAEAFF
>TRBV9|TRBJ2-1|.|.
TGTGCCAGCAGCGTAGTTACAGGGAGCTCCTACAATGAGCAGTTCTTC
CASSVVTGSSYNEQFF
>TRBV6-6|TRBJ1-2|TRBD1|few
TGTGCCAGCAGTTACGGACAGGGAGATTCCTATGGCTACACCTTC
CASSYGQGDSYGYTF
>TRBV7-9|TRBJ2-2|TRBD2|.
TGTGCCAGCACCTTAGCGGGGAGGAACACCGGGGAGCTGTTTTTT
CASTLAGRNTGELFF
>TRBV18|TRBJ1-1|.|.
TGTGCCAGCGCGCCCCTAATTCAACAGGGAAAGAACACTGAAGCTTTCTTT
CASAPLIQQGKNTEAFF
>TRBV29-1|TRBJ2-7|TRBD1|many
TGCAGCGTTTCCAGGGGGAGTTCCTACGAGCAGTACTTC
CSVSRGSSYEQYF
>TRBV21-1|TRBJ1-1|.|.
TGTGCCAGCAGCAAAGGCCGGACAGGGGTGGCCATGAACACTGAAGCTTTCTTT
CASSKGRTGVAMNTEAFF
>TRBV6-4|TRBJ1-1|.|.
TGTGCCAGCAGTGACTCGAGTTACGCAACTGAAGCTTTCTTT
CASSDSSYATEAFF
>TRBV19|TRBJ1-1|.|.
TGTGCCAGTAGGCTCGGGACAACCCTTGAAGCTTTCTTT
CASRLGTTLEAFF